This TCR beta chain comes out of a study of cytomegalovirus exposure and HLA in healthy donors. Study-level findings and limits: Segments of the TCR beta V type were, in most cases, productive about 90% or about 30% of the time in an earlier analysis.

Primers for the PCR totalled 60 Vbeta and 13 Jbeta. Measured with immunoSEQ multiplex PCR; TCRdb has only the in-frame clones, and not every one. This table holds tens of thousands of clones, less than 80% found once. Only one count was recorded for this clone. The antigen remains undetermined. The receptor comes from a man in his fifties or sixties in good health and CMV-seropositive. Sequenced material: PBMCs.

CDR3 nucleotide sequence: TGCAGCGTTGTCGGGTTCGGGGGGAACACTGAAGCTTTCTTT. This encodes CSVVGFGGNTEAFF. The chain is built from TRBV29-1 and TRBJ1-1; possible D gene TRBD1, 5 bases. Germline CDR1 reads SQVTM; CDR2 reads ANQGSEA. V lost 4 bases and J lost 1, with 13 bases in between. The CDR3 extends over 14 amino acids.